These T cell receptor beta chains were read from a single sample in a study of CD8 T cells in Susac syndrome. One entry per CDR3 protein, called by TCRdb with MiXCR from the immunoSEQ multiplex PCR reads. The repertoire holds about 200,000 distinct CDR3 sequences, with 95% as singletons. Sequencing input: CD4+ T cells from PBMCs. The receptors were gathered from a human donor in good health. Each CDR3 is given with its conserved first and last residue. A D gene is named only where the DNA matches it firmly. Rows give clone size only sometimes, using once, few, many, or a class for an expanded clone.

abundance,j_gene,d_gene,v_gene,CDR3aa,CDR3nt
.,TRBJ1-5,TRBD1,TRBV27,CASRQGQYAHQPQHF,TGTGCCAGCAGACAGGGACAGTATGCCCACCAGCCCCAGCATTTT
.,TRBJ2-2,.,TRBV11-2,CASSKLGGRNTGELFF,TGTGCCAGCAGCAAACTAGGGGGTAGGAACACCGGGGAGCTGTTTTTT
.,TRBJ1-2,.,TRBV12-3/TRBV12-4,CASRISAGNYGYTF,TGTGCCAGCAGAATATCTGCGGGTAACTATGGCTACACCTTC
.,TRBJ2-7,TRBD1,TRBV3-1,CASSFRQGGPYEQYF,TGTGCCAGCAGCTTCCGACAGGGGGGACCCTACGAGCAGTACTTC
.,TRBJ1-5,.,TRBV30,CAWSGTYPQPQHF,TGTGCCTGGAGCGGGACATACCCTCAGCCCCAGCATTTT
.,TRBJ1-6,.,TRBV2,CASTDSSYNSPLHF,TGTGCCAGCACCGACAGCTCCTATAATTCACCCCTCCACTTT
.,TRBJ1-6,.,TRBV3-1,CASNPQADRSPLHF,TGTGCCAGCAACCCACAGGCGGATCGATCACCCCTCCACTTT
.,TRBJ2-1,TRBD2,TRBV7-6,CASSFLAGEGEQFF,TGTGCTAGCAGCTTTCTAGCGGGAGAGGGGGAGCAGTTCTTC
.,TRBJ1-1,.,TRBV7-2,CASSSTFGGLRTEAFF,TGTGCCAGCAGCTCAACCTTCGGGGGACTGAGAACTGAAGCTTTCTTT
.,TRBJ1-5,TRBD1,TRBV29-1,CSVWTGQSNQPQHF,TGCAGCGTTTGGACAGGGCAGAGCAATCAGCCCCAGCATTTT
.,TRBJ2-5,.,TRBV25-1,CASGRTGRETQYF,TGTGCCAGCGGGAGAACAGGGAGGGAGACCCAGTACTTC
.,TRBJ1-5,.,TRBV18,CASSPAPGAYNQPQHF,TGTGCCAGCTCACCAGCACCGGGGGCGTATAATCAGCCCCAGCATTTT
.,TRBJ2-7,.,TRBV18,CASSPTPSYEQYF,TGTGCCAGCTCACCAACTCCCTCCTACGAGCAGTACTTC
.,TRBJ2-3,TRBD1,TRBV20-1,CSASGQALAGDTQYF,TGCAGTGCTTCGGGACAGGCTCTAGCTGGAGATACGCAGTATTTT
.,TRBJ2-7,TRBD2,TRBV4-2,CASSQEARGAYEQYF,TGTGCCAGCAGCCAAGAAGCGCGGGGGGCCTACGAGCAGTACTTC
.,TRBJ2-6,.,TRBV6-1,CASRAPFGGSSGANVLTF,TGTGCCAGCAGAGCGCCCTTCGGGGGATCCTCTGGGGCCAACGTCCTGACTTTC
.,TRBJ2-1,TRBD2,TRBV20-1,CSAGGLAGADVQFF,TGCAGTGCTGGCGGACTAGCGGGGGCGGACGTGCAGTTCTTC
.,TRBJ2-2,.,TRBV3-1,CASSTVGGPGELFF,TGTGCCAGCAGCACGGTAGGGGGGCCCGGGGAGCTGTTTTTT
.,TRBJ2-1,TRBD2,TRBV3-1,CASSQVRGEGVF,TGTGCCAGCAGCCAAGTACGGGGGGAAGGGGTCTTC
few,TRBJ2-1,TRBD2,TRBV7-2,CASSSPTSGSSYNEQFF,TGTGCCAGCAGCTCTCCGACTAGCGGGAGCTCCTACAATGAGCAGTTCTTC
.,TRBJ1-2,TRBD1,TRBV7-9,CASSFRRDRGYGYTF,TGTGCCAGCAGCTTTCGACGGGACAGGGGTTATGGCTACACCTTC
.,TRBJ1-1,.,TRBV11-3,CASSLEGSEAFF,TGTGCCAGCAGCTTAGAAGGCAGTGAAGCTTTCTTT
.,TRBJ2-1,TRBD1,TRBV27,CASSSTGATVNEQFF,TGTGCCAGCAGTTCGACAGGGGCGACGGTCAATGAGCAGTTCTTC
.,TRBJ2-3,.,TRBV27,CASSLWGVGSTDTQYF,TGTGCCAGCAGTTTATGGGGGGTAGGGAGCACAGATACGCAGTATTTT
.,TRBJ2-4,.,TRBV29-1,CSVDTPVNIQYF,TGCAGCGTTGATACCCCAGTAAACATTCAGTACTTC
.,TRBJ1-2,TRBD1,TRBV9,CASRDRTGYGYTF,TGTGCCAGCAGAGATAGGACAGGGTATGGCTACACCTTC
.,TRBJ1-5,TRBD1,TRBV19,CASSPDLQTGRAGNQPQHF,TGTGCCAGTAGTCCCGACCTTCAGACAGGGCGAGCGGGCAATCAGCCCCAGCATTTT
.,TRBJ1-1,.,TRBV29-1,CSVEWGSEAFF,TGCAGCGTTGAGTGGGGATCCGAAGCTTTCTTT
.,TRBJ2-3,.,TRBV29-1,CSVVPGTDTQYF,TGCAGCGTTGTCCCCGGGACAGATACGCAGTATTTT
.,TRBJ2-2,.,TRBV9,CASSLRITGELFF,TGTGCCAGCAGCCTCAGGATTACCGGGGAGCTGTTTTTT
.,TRBJ2-5,.,TRBV29-1,CSAGTSRGETQYF,TGCAGCGCTGGGACATCCCGGGGAGAGACCCAGTACTTC
.,TRBJ1-2,.,TRBV3-1,CASSQVGGSGYGYTF,TGTGCCAGCAGCCAAGTTGGAGGGTCGGGGTATGGCTACACCTTC
.,TRBJ1-1,.,TRBV20-1,CSAHARGGNTEAFF,TGCAGTGCACACGCCCGGGGCGGAAACACTGAAGCTTTCTTT
.,TRBJ2-1,.,TRBV30,CAWSPGRAYNEQFF,TGTGCCTGGTCTCCGGGACGCGCGTACAATGAGCAGTTCTTC
.,TRBJ2-3,.,TRBV5-4,CASSLDSEADTQYF,TGTGCCAGCAGCTTGGACAGCGAGGCAGATACGCAGTATTTT
.,TRBJ1-2,.,TRBV9,CASSVEQGFGYTF,TGTGCCAGCAGCGTAGAGCAGGGCTTTGGCTACACCTTC
.,TRBJ1-2,TRBD1,TRBV12-3/TRBV12-4,CASSLMSRGYRGDGGYTF,TGTGCCAGCAGTTTGATGTCGCGGGGCTACAGGGGGGATGGTGGCTACACCTTC
.,TRBJ1-2,TRBD1,TRBV15,CATSRNRGLYGYTF,TGTGCCACCAGCCGTAACAGGGGCCTCTATGGCTACACCTTC
.,TRBJ2-1,.,TRBV12-5,CASGLGSSYNEQFF,TGTGCTAGTGGTTTGGGGAGCTCCTACAATGAGCAGTTCTTC